The clone carrying this T cell receptor beta chain was seen only a few times. Its antigen is unknown. CDR1 SGHTS and CDR2 YDEGEE come from the germline V gene. CDR3 length equals 12 residues. V shed 10 bases, J shed 1 base, and the junction held 3 bases outside the gene matches. These data come from a study of CD8 T cells in ankylosing spondylitis. Regarding the study as a whole: For ankylosing spondylitis blood, a TCR beta motif of several highly homologous variants appeared characteristic. Reported data indicate significant enrichment of disease-linked clones within matched ankylosing spondylitis synovial fluid. Disease-linked clones had a CD8+ phenotype and relatively low frequency in peripheral blood.

Preparation of TCR beta libraries was done by quantitative 5'-RACE with molecular barcodes. TCRdb reprocessed the 5' RACE reads via MiXCR and lists one record per CDR3 protein. Of some 200,000 distinct CDR3 sequences listed, 9.5% to 15% are singletons. Sequenced material: blood, either unsorted or a sorted T cell fraction (not recorded which). The chain links TRBV5-8 to TRBJ1-1, with TRBD1 matching 8 bases. The clonotype was recovered from a male donor with ankylosing spondylitis or in good health (not recorded which). The CDR3 coding sequence is TGTGCCGGGGGACAGGCGAACACTGAAGCTTTCTTT. Protein sequence: CAGGQANTEAFF.